Each of the 17 T cell receptor beta chains below was sequenced from the same sample in a study of CD8 T cells in Susac syndrome. Random hexamers were used to reverse transcribe an amount of about 0.45 to 1 ug RNA. MiXCR was run by TCRdb on the immunoSEQ multiplex PCR reads, yielding one entry per CDR3 protein. The sample records around 130,000 distinct CDR3 sequences, over 75% being singletons. The sequenced sample was CD8+ T cells from PBMCs. The receptors were gathered from a human donor with multiple sclerosis.

The chain carries TRBV29-1 and TRBJ1-1, with D unresolved. The length of the CDR3 is 11 residues. Germline lookup yields CDR1 SQVTM and CDR2 ANQGSEA. V lost 1 base and J lost 0, with 0 bases in between. The CDR3 bases are TGCAGCGTTGAAGTGAACACTGAAGCTTTCTTT. Residues: CSVEVNTEAFF. The full variable domain, its missing parts supplied by reference TRBV29-1 and TRBJ1-1, is SAVISQKPSRDICQRGTSLTIQCQVDSQVTMMFWYRQQPGQSLTLIATANQGSEATYESGFVIDKFPISRPNLTFSTLTVSNMSPEDSSIYLCSVEVNTEAFFGQGTRLTVV.

CDR3 bases: TGCAGTGCTAGAGACCGGACTTTCACCGGGGAGCTGTTTTTT. Translation gives CSARDRTFTGELFF. V is TRBV20-1 and J is TRBJ2-2; perhaps TRBD2 as D (5 bases). The CDR3 runs 14 residues. V dropped 0 bases and J dropped 4 bases, with 9 bases sitting between them. Germline V gene data show CDR1 as DFQATT and CDR2 as SNEGSKA (reference sequence).

The V and J genes are TRBV12-3 or TRBV12-4 and TRBJ1-2; 9 bases are shared with TRBD1. The CDR3 is made up of 13 amino acids. The V gene end was trimmed by 2 bases and the J gene end by 8 bases; junction bases not matched to a gene: 3. The CDR3 DNA is TGTGCCAGCAGTTTAAGGACAGGGGACGGCTACACCTTC. This codes for CASSLRTGDGYTF.

The chain uses TRBV10-3 and TRBJ2-7; D gene ambiguous. The CDR3 loop spans 12 amino acids. CDR1 and CDR2 from the germline V gene are ENHRY and SYGVKD. The V and J ends lost 3 bases and 3 bases respectively, with 6 bases between them. The CDR3 here is CAISDEYYEQYF. The CDR3 region has the DNA TGTGCCATCAGTGATGAGTACTACGAGCAGTACTTC.

The chain uses TRBV2 and TRBJ2-7; D tentatively fits TRBD1 or TRBD2 (5 bases each). V gave up 8 bases and J gave up 2 bases, with 13 bases separating them. The CDR3 runs to 13 residues. The germline CDR1 and CDR2 sequences are SNHLY and FYNNEI. CDR3 in DNA: TGTGCCAGCGGCCCAGGGACCACCTACGAGCAGTACTTC. Amino acid sequence: CASGPGTTYEQYF.

The V gene is TRBV4-1, the J gene TRBJ1-4; D may be TRBD1 (5 bases). CDR1 and CDR2 from the germline V gene are MGHRA and YSYEKL. This CDR3 is 15 amino acids long. V lost 3 bases and J 4 bases, leaving 12 bases between the germline ends. This CDR3 reads CASSHVIDSNEKLFF. CDR3 coding DNA: TGCGCCAGCAGCCACGTCATTGACAGTAATGAAAAACTGTTTTTT.

This sequence joins TRBV18 and TRBJ2-2, with a possible D match to TRBD1 (5 bases). V gave up 3 bases and J gave up 0 bases, with 14 bases separating them. CDR1 is KGHSH and CDR2 is LQKENI in the germline V gene. The CDR3 runs 17 residues. CDR3 nucleotides: TGTGCCAGCTCACCCTTTCGCTGGGGCCCGAACACCGGGGAGCTGTTTTTT. As protein: CASSPFRWGPNTGELFF.

CDR3 sequence reads: CASRDFMGGPNTEAFF. CDR3 nucleotide sequence: TGTGCCAGCAGAGATTTCATGGGCGGCCCGAACACTGAAGCTTTCTTT. The rearrangement joins TRBV6-2 or TRBV6-3 to TRBJ1-1; unclear D gene. V was clipped by 6 bases and J by 1 base, with 18 bases between them. This CDR3 comprises 16 residues. Germline-derived CDR1 and CDR2 are MNHEY and SVGEGT.

The V gene is TRBV2, the J gene TRBJ2-7, with D perhaps being TRBD1 or TRBD2 (5 bases each). V lost 11 bases, J lost 3 bases, and 20 bases lay in between. This CDR3 is built from 14 residues. Per the germline V gene, CDR1 is SNHLY and CDR2 is FYNNEI. CDR3 region: CAGSGTDLYYEQYF. DNA of the CDR3: TGTGCCGGTTCCGGGACGGATCTATACTACGAGCAGTACTTC.

The J gene is TRBJ1-4, the V gene TRBV29-1; D is undetermined. Trimming left V 5 bases short and J 8 bases short, with 12 bases between. CDR1 is SQVTM and CDR2 is ANQGSEA in the germline V gene. This CDR3 spans 12 amino acids. CDR3 nucleotides: TGCAGCGTTCCCCTTTCAAGCGAAAAACTGTTTTTT. Protein sequence: CSVPLSSEKLFF.

The chain combines TRBV3-1 with TRBJ2-4; 7 bases are a match to TRBD2. This CDR3 region has 19 residues. Germline CDR1 LGHDT, CDR2 YNNKEL (reference sequence). Trimming cost V 0 bases and J 3 bases; bases outside gene matches: 14. This CDR3 reads CASSQDGIGRELGKNIQYF. CDR3 DNA sequence: TGTGCCAGCAGCCAAGATGGTATTGGGCGGGAGTTGGGCAAAAACATTCAGTACTTC.

The chain couples TRBV6-5 to TRBJ2-6; no clear D. Trimming pared 2 bases from V and 1 base from J, leaving 6 bases between. The germline V gene has CDR1 MNHEY and CDR2 SVGAGI. The CDR3 is 15 residues long. The CDR3 sequence: CASSYLSSGANVLTF. The CDR3 coding sequence is TGTGCCAGCAGTTACCTGTCGTCTGGGGCCAACGTCCTGACTTTC.

This chain links TRBV6-6 with TRBJ1-6; possibly TRBD1 for D (5 bases). The length of the CDR3 is 15 residues. V was shortened by 5 bases and J by 9 bases, with 17 bases between the two germline ends. Germline-derived CDR1 and CDR2 are MNHNY and SVGAGI (reference sequence). The CDR3 nucleotides are TGTGCCAGCAGTCAACCAGTGGGGACGCGTTCACCCCTCCACTTT. Protein: CASSQPVGTRSPLHF.

V is TRBV19 and J is TRBJ1-1; D is uncertain. CDR3 length: 12 amino acids. Germline CDR1 LNHDA, CDR2 SQIVND (reference sequence). Trimming removed 11 bases from V and 0 bases from J, with 10 bases in between. The CDR3 is CASKEVNTEAFF. CDR3 bases: TGTGCCTCTAAGGAGGTGAACACTGAAGCTTTCTTT.

This chain uses TRBV6-5 with TRBJ2-3, with D possibly matching TRBD2 (6 bases). CDR3 length equals 12 residues. Germline V CDR1 and CDR2: MNHEY, SVGAGI. Trimming took 11 bases from V and 6 from J, leaving 15 bases between them. This CDR3 reads CAGGLPTDTQYF. The DNA of the CDR3 is TGTGCCGGGGGACTCCCGACTGATACGCAGTATTTT.

The rearrangement joins TRBV28 to TRBJ1-6; D uncertain. V was shortened by 3 bases and J by 7 bases, with 10 bases between the two germline ends. This CDR3 spans 14 amino acids. The germline V gene encodes CDR1 MDHEN and CDR2 SYDVKM. Written as DNA, the CDR3 is TGTGCCAGCAGTTTTCGACATAGAAATTCACCCCTCCACTTT. Translated, it gives CASSFRHRNSPLHF.

J is TRBJ1-2 and V is TRBV4-1; weak D call: TRBD1 (5 bases). CDR1 MGHRA and CDR2 YSYEKL come from the germline V gene. Trimming pared 3 bases from V and 6 bases from J, leaving 14 bases between. The CDR3 has 14 residues. The CDR3 DNA reads as TGCGCCAGCAGCCACGCGACAGCTCCCGATGGCTACACCTTC. Its translation: CASSHATAPDGYTF.